This T cell receptor beta chain is drawn from a study of cytomegalovirus exposure and HLA in healthy donors. Looked up from germline, CDR1 is SGHTS and CDR2 is YDEGEE. V lost 0 bases and J lost 2, with 12 bases in between. The CDR3 runs 16 residues. 13 Jbeta primers and 60 Vbeta primers were used for the PCR. Libraries were prepared by immunoSEQ multiplex PCR; TCRdb keeps only in-frame clonotypes and omits some of them. The table lists 100,000 to 150,000 clones, 81% of them singletons, with about 1.8% in the top ten. This sequence joins TRBV5-8 and TRBJ1-5; D is unresolved. The receptor was derived from a man between 18 and 35 years old in good health and CMV-seronegative. What was sequenced was PBMCs. CDR3 amino acids: CASSLGGRRGNQPQHF. The CDR3 DNA sequence: TGTGCCAGCAGCTTGGGTGGCAGACGGGGCAATCAGCCCCAGCATTTT.